The next 27 T cell receptor beta chains were all read from a single sample in a study of control samples from healthy donors and cancer patients. Generated by immunoSEQ multiplex PCR, the TCRdb table keeps only in-frame clones and is missing some. The listing contains roughly 190,000 clones. Source material: blood. Receptors were obtained from a woman in her thirties in good health.

The chain carries TRBV29-1 and TRBJ1-2; 8 bases match TRBD1. The trim removed 6 bases at V and 6 bases at J, leaving 3 bases unmatched. Looked up from germline, CDR1 is SQVTM and CDR2 is ANQGSEA. This CDR3 contains 11 residues. This CDR3 is CSVRTGNGYTF. The CDR3 DNA reads TGCAGCGTCCGGACAGGGAATGGCTACACCTTC.

The gene calls are TRBV7-9 and TRBJ2-7, with 8 bases aligning to TRBD1. In germline, CDR1 is SEHNR, CDR2 FQNEAQ (reference sequence). This CDR3 contains 14 residues. The J segment lost 2 bases and the V segment lost 5 bases, leaving 5 bases of the junction unmatched. CDR3 in DNA: TGTGCCAGCAGCACAGGGGGTACAGCCTACGAGCAGTACTTC. Translation: CASSTGGTAYEQYF. The full variable domain, with the rest looked up from reference TRBV7-9 and TRBJ2-7, is DTGVSQNPRHKITKRGQNVTFRCDPISEHNRLYWYRQTLGQGPEFLTYFQNEAQLEKSRLLSDRFSAERPKGSFSTLEIQRTEQGDSAMYLCASSTGGTAYEQYFGPGTRLTVT.

The J gene is TRBJ1-3, the V gene TRBV28; D is uncertain. Germline V gene sequence: CDR1 MDHEN, CDR2 SYDVKM. V was pared by 4 bases and J by 3 bases, with 10 bases between. The CDR3 has 14 residues. CDR3 bases: TGTGCCAGCAGTTCAGGACCCGGTGGAAACACCATATATTTT. Translating it yields CASSSGPGGNTIYF. The full variable domain, with the rest looked up from reference TRBV28 and TRBJ1-3, is DVKVTQSSRYLVKRTGEKVFLECVQDMDHENMFWYRQDPGLGLRLIYFSYDVKMKEKGDIPEGYSVSREKKERFSLILESASTNQTSMYLCASSSGPGGNTIYFGEGSWLTVV.

The chain links TRBV2 to TRBJ2-7, with D perhaps being TRBD1 or TRBD2 (5 bases each). V shed 5 bases and J shed 5 bases, with 25 bases lying between them. In germline, CDR1 is SNHLY, CDR2 FYNNEI. The CDR3 is 17 residues long. The CDR3 nucleotides are TGTGCCAGCAGTCGGGCAGGGAGCAAGTACGAGGTGGACGAGCAGTACTTC. This encodes CASSRAGSKYEVDEQYF.

This chain joins TRBV3-1 (or the pseudogene TRBV3-2) and TRBJ1-5, with 7 positions matching TRBD1. This CDR3 has 14 amino acids. Germline trimming cut 2 bases from V and 6 bases from J; bases unmatched to any gene: 4. Per germline, CDR1 LGHDT and CDR2 YNNKEL (reference sequence). CDR3 bases: TGTGCCAGCAGCCAACAGGGGGTGTCTCAGCCCCAGCATTTT. Protein product: CASSQQGVSQPQHF.

The chain couples TRBV21-1 to TRBJ2-6; TRBD2 is the table's D call and was not checked against the DNA. TRBV21-1 is reported as a pseudogene. This CDR3 has 16 amino acids. The CDR3 DNA reads TGTGCCAGCAGCAATCCCGGGGTGCGGGGGGCCAACGTCCTGACTTTC. This translates into CASSNPGVRGANVLTF.

The genes are TRBV24-1 and TRBJ2-5; D is uncertain. Trimming cost V 2 bases and J 5 bases, with 8 bases left between them. The CDR3 is made up of 13 amino acids. The V gene's germline CDR1 is KGHDR and CDR2 SFDVKD. The CDR3 nucleotides are TGTGCCACCAGTGATTACAATGGGGAGACCCAGTACTTC. It specifies CATSDYNGETQYF.

This chain links TRBV29-1 with TRBJ2-5; a possible D gene is TRBD1 (6 bases). The V and J ends lost 7 bases and 2 bases respectively, with 11 bases between them. The CDR3 length is 12 residues. CDR1 is SQVTM and CDR2 is ANQGSEA in the germline V gene. The CDR3 protein is CSANRVQETQYF. Written as DNA, the CDR3 is TGCAGCGCCAACAGGGTTCAAGAGACCCAGTACTTC. Full variable domain (outside the CDR3, taken from reference TRBV29-1 and TRBJ2-5): SAVISQKPSRDICQRGTSLTIQCQVDSQVTMMFWYRQQPGQSLTLIATANQGSEATYESGFVIDKFPISRPNLTFSTLTVSNMSPEDSSIYLCSANRVQETQYFGPGTRLLVL.

This chain uses TRBV29-1 with TRBJ1-1; maybe TRBD1 (6 bases). Deletions cut 6 bases from V and 8 bases from J, with 16 bases between. CDR1 is SQVTM and CDR2 is ANQGSEA in the germline V gene. The CDR3 has 12 residues. The CDR3: CSVISGAPEAFF. CDR3 nucleotides: TGCAGCGTGATCTCAGGGGCCCCCGAAGCTTTCTTT.

Worth noting for this clone: The identical CDR3 is also encoded by other nucleotide sequences in the sample. The chain employs TRBV5-1 and TRBJ1-1; 8 positions agree with TRBD1. Germline V gives CDR1 SGHRS, CDR2 YFSETQ. The CDR3 is made up of 14 amino acids. The trim removed 4 bases at V and 1 base at J, leaving 3 bases unmatched. The CDR3 region is CASSPGTGNTEAFF. The CDR3 DNA sequence: TGCGCCAGCAGCCCGGGGACAGGGAACACTGAAGCTTTCTTT.

This sequence joins TRBV9 and TRBJ1-5; D is ambiguous. V shed 2 bases and J shed 0 bases, with 9 bases lying between them. Germline V gene lookup returns CDR1 SGDLS and CDR2 YYNGEE. The length of the CDR3 is 15 residues. Here the CDR3 reads CASSVSQNSNQPQHF. CDR3 in DNA: TGTGCCAGCAGCGTTTCACAAAATAGCAATCAGCCCCAGCATTTT.

The chain has TRBV29-1 and TRBJ2-7; tentatively, D is TRBD2 (5 bases). The CDR3 is 11 amino acids. V lost 7 bases and J lost 2, with 9 bases in between. Per germline, CDR1 SQVTM and CDR2 ANQGSEA. CDR3 DNA: TGCAGCGCCAGGAGGACCTACGAGCAGTACTTC. Protein sequence: CSARRTYEQYF.

The chain is built from TRBV18 and TRBJ1-4; D might be TRBD1 (5 bases). Germline CDR1 is KGHSH and CDR2 is LQKENI. Trimming removed 3 bases from V and 6 bases from J, with 17 bases in between. This CDR3 is 16 amino acids long. CDR3 amino acids: CASSPEGTEEYEKLFF. CDR3 DNA sequence: TGTGCCAGCTCACCGGAGGGGACGGAGGAATATGAAAAACTGTTTTTT.

V gene TRBV24-1 combines with J gene TRBJ1-1; the D gene is possibly TRBD1 (5 bases). Trimming took off 5 bases at V and 6 bases at J, with 12 bases between the two ends. The CDR3 consists of 13 residues. CDR1 is KGHDR, CDR2 SFDVKD, per germline. CDR3 region: CATSGPLGAEAFF. In DNA, the CDR3 is TGTGCCACCAGTGGCCCCTTGGGGGCTGAAGCTTTCTTT.

The chain is built from TRBV11-2 and TRBJ2-5; 12 bases match TRBD1. Unmatched junction bases numbered 3, after V lost 5 bases and J lost 5 bases. The CDR3 totals 14 residues. Germline loops: CDR1 SGHAT, CDR2 FQNNGV. This chain's CDR3 is CASSRDRGPETQYF. For the CDR3, the DNA is TGTGCCAGCAGCCGGGACAGGGGGCCTGAGACCCAGTACTTC.

This chain uses TRBV4-1 with TRBJ1-5; possibly TRBD1 for D (5 bases). Trimming cost V 3 bases and J 0 bases, with 15 bases left between them. The CDR3 sequence is 17 residues long. Germline CDR1 MGHRA, CDR2 YSYEKL. In DNA, the CDR3 is TGCGCCAGCAGCCAGTCGCCCGGGGGTTATAGCAATCAGCCCCAGCATTTT. Its translation: CASSQSPGGYSNQPQHF.

The chain joins TRBV4-3 to TRBJ2-3; 7 positions agree with TRBD2. The CDR3 length is 17 residues. Germline-derived CDR1 and CDR2 are LGHNA and YSLEER. The V and J ends lost 0 bases and 4 bases, in that order; junction bases with no gene match: 10. CDR3 sequence reads: CASSQEERASGADTQYF. The CDR3 nucleotides are TGCGCCAGCAGCCAAGAGGAAAGGGCTAGCGGAGCAGATACGCAGTATTTT.

The gene calls are TRBV7-2 and TRBJ1-2; the D gene is possibly TRBD1 (5 bases). The V end lost 3 bases, the J end lost 6 bases, and 14 bases lay between the germline ends. Germline assignment: CDR1 SGHTA and CDR2 FQGNSA. This CDR3 has 14 amino acids. The CDR3 DNA follows: TGTGCCAGCAGCTTGACAGCTGGAGGGGATGGCTACACCTTC. Residues: CASSLTAGGDGYTF. The full variable domain, rest sourced from reference TRBV7-2 and TRBJ1-2, is GAGVSQSPSNKVTEKGKDVELRCDPISGHTALYWYRQSLGQGLEFLIYFQGNSAPDKSGLPSDRFSAERTGGSVSTLTIQRTQQEDSAVYLCASSLTAGGDGYTFGSGTRLTVV.

The genes are TRBV6-1 and TRBJ1-1, with 10 bases aligning to TRBD1. CDR1 and CDR2 from the germline V gene are MNHNS and SASEGT. Unmatched junction bases numbered 5, after V lost 3 bases and J lost 4 bases. This CDR3 has 15 amino acids. DNA for the CDR3: TGTGCCAGCAGTGAGGAGACAGGGGGCGGCACTGAAGCTTTCTTT. Residues: CASSEETGGGTEAFF.

The CDR3 here is CASSQVLRGGGHNEQFF. Here the CDR3 DNA reads TGTGCCAGCAGCCAAGTGCTGCGGGGGGGCGGGCACAATGAGCAGTTCTTC. The chain combines TRBV3-1 (or the pseudogene TRBV3-2) with TRBJ2-1; 9 bases are a match to TRBD2. CDR1 and CDR2 from the germline V gene are LGHDT and YNNKEL (reference sequence). This CDR3 comprises 17 residues. V lost 1 base, J lost 5 bases, and 9 bases stayed unmatched.

The chain couples TRBV27 to TRBJ2-7, with TRBD1 as a possible D gene (7 bases). CDR3 length equals 15 residues. The germline CDR1 and CDR2 sequences are MNHEY and SMNVEV (reference sequence). V dropped 5 bases and J dropped 6 bases, with 20 bases sitting between them. CDR3 loop: CASSINRGGAGEQYF. CDR3 coding DNA: TGTGCCAGCAGTATTAACAGGGGAGGTGCAGGCGAGCAGTACTTC.

The genes are TRBV6-5 and TRBJ2-5; 7 bases line up with TRBD2. V lost 0 bases to trimming and J lost 9 bases; unmatched junction nucleotides: 13. In germline, CDR1 is MNHEY, CDR2 SVGAGI. This CDR3 spans 16 amino acids. The CDR3 DNA is TGTGCCAGCAGTTACTCGGGACCGGGACTAAACTTTCCCCAGTACTTC. The encoded protein is CASSYSGPGLNFPQYF.

This rearrangement joins TRBV5-1 to TRBJ1-1; D uncertain. The CDR3 has 16 residues. Trimming removed 0 bases at V and 1 base at J, with 13 bases between. Germline loops: CDR1 SGHRS, CDR2 YFSETQ. The CDR3 region has the DNA TGCGCCAGCAGCTTGGACCCTTCGAGAGGGAACACTGAAGCTTTCTTT. Translating it yields CASSLDPSRGNTEAFF.

V gene TRBV19 combines with J gene TRBJ2-2; TRBD1 matches 8 bases. CDR3 length: 16 amino acids. Germline V gene sequence: CDR1 LNHDA, CDR2 SQIVND (reference sequence). J was trimmed by 0 bases and V by 6 bases; bases with no gene match: 6. CDR3 region: CASSPRGRANTGELFF. CDR3 nucleotide sequence: TGTGCCAGTAGCCCCAGGGGGCGGGCGAACACCGGGGAGCTGTTTTTT.

The chain combines TRBV5-6 with TRBJ2-7; D may be TRBD1 (6 bases). Trimming removed 5 bases from V and 0 bases from J, with 15 bases in between. From germline, CDR1 is SGHDT and CDR2 YYEEEE. This CDR3 comprises 15 residues. CDR3 in amino acids: CASSFLDRRSYEQYF. The CDR3 nucleotides read TGTGCCAGCAGTTTTCTAGACAGGCGCTCCTACGAGCAGTACTTC.

This chain links TRBV28 with TRBJ1-2, with 10 bases matching TRBD1. The CDR3 runs 16 residues. In germline, CDR1 is MDHEN, CDR2 SYDVKM. The J segment lost 4 bases and the V segment lost 6 bases, leaving 11 bases of the junction unmatched. CDR3 protein: CASRVRQGASFYGYTF. The CDR3 nucleotides are TGTGCCAGCAGGGTTAGACAGGGGGCTTCTTTCTATGGCTACACCTTC.

The V gene is TRBV28, the J gene TRBJ2-3; tentative D call: TRBD2 (7 bases). The CDR3 covers 15 residues. Germline V gene sequence: CDR1 MDHEN, CDR2 SYDVKM. Trimming took off 3 bases at V and 4 bases at J, with 14 bases between the two ends. The CDR3 is CASSFGGGGADTQYF. CDR3 coding DNA: TGTGCCAGCAGTTTTGGCGGGGGCGGGGCAGATACGCAGTATTTT. Full variable domain (missing parts from reference TRBV28 and TRBJ2-3): DVKVTQSSRYLVKRTGEKVFLECVQDMDHENMFWYRQDPGLGLRLIYFSYDVKMKEKGDIPEGYSVSREKKERFSLILESASTNQTSMYLCASSFGGGGADTQYFGPGTRLTVL.